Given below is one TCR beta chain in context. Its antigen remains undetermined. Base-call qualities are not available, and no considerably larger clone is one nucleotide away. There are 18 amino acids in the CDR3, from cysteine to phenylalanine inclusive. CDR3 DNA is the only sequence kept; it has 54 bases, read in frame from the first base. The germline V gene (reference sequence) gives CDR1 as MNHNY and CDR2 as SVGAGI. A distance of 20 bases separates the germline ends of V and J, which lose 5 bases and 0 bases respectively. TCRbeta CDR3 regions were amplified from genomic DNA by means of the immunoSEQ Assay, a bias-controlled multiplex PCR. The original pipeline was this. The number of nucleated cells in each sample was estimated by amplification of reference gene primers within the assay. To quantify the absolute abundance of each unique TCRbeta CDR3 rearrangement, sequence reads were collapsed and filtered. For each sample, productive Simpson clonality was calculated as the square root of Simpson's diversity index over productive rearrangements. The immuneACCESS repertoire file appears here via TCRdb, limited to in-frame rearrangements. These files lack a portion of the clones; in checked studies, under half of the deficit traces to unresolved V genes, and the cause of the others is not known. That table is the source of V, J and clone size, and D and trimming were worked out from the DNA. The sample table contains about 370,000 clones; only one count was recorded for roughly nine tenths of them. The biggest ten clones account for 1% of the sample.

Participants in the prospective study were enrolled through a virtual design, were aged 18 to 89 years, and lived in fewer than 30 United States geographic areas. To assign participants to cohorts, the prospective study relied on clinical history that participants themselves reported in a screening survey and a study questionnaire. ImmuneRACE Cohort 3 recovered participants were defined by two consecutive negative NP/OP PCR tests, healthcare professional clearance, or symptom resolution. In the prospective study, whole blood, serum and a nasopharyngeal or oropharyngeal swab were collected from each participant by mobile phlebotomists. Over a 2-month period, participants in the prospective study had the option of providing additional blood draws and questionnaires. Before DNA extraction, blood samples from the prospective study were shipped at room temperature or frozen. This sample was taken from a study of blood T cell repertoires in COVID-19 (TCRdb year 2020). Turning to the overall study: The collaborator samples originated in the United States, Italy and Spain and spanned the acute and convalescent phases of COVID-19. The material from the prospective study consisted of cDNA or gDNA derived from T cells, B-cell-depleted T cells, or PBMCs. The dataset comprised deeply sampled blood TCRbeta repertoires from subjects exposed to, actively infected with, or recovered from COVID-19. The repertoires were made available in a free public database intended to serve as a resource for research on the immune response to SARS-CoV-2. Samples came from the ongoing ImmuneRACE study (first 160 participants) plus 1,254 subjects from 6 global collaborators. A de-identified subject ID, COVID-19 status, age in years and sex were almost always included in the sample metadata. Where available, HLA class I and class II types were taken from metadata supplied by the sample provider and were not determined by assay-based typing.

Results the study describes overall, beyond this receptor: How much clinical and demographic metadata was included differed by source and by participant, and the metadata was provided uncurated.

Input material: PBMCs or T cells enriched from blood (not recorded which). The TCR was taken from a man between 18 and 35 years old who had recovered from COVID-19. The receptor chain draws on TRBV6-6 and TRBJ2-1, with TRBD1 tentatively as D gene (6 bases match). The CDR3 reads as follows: CASSQQAVIRGSYNEQFF. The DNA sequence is TGTGCCAGCAGTCAACAAGCCGTAATCAGGGGCTCCTACAATGAGCAGTTCTTC.